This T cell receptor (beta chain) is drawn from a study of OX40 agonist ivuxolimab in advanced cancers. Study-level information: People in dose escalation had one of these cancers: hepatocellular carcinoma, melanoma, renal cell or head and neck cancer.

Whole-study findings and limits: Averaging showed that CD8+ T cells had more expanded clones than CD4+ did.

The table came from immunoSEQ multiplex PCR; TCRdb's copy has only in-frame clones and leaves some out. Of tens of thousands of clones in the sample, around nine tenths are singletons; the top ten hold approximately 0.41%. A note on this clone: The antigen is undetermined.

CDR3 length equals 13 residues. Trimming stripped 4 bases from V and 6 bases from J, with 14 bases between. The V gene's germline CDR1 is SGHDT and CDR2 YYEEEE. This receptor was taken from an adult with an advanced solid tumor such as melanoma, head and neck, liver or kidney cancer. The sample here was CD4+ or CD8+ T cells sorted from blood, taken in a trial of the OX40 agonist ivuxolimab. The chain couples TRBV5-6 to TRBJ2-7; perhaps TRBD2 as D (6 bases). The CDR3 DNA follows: TGTGCCAGCAGCGCCGACCCTAGCGCCGAGCAGTACTTC. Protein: CASSADPSAEQYF.